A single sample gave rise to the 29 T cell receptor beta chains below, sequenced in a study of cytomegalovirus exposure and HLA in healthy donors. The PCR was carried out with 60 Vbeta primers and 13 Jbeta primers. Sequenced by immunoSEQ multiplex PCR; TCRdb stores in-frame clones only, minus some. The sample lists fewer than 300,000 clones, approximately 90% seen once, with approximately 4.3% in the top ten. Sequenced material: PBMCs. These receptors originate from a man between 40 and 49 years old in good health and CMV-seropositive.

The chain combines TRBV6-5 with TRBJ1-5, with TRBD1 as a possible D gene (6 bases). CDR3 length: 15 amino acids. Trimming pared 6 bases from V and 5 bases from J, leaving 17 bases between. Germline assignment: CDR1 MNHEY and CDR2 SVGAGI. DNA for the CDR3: TGTGCCAGCAGATCCACAGGGCCCACTGATCAGCCCCAGCATTTT. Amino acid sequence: CASRSTGPTDQPQHF.

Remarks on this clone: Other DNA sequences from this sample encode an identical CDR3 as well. CDR3 loop: CASSFTGSYEQYF. The CDR3 DNA reads TGTGCCAGCAGCTTTACAGGTTCCTACGAGCAGTACTTC. The chain links TRBV7-2 to TRBJ2-7, with D possibly matching TRBD1 (5 bases). Trimming stripped 3 bases from V and 1 base from J, with 7 bases between. There are 13 residues in the CDR3. Germline values: CDR1 SGHTA, CDR2 FQGNSA.

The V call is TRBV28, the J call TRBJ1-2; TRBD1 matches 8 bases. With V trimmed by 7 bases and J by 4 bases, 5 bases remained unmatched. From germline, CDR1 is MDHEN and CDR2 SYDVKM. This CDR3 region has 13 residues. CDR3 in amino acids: CASTGQGFYGYTF. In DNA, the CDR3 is TGTGCCAGCACCGGACAGGGCTTCTATGGCTACACCTTC.

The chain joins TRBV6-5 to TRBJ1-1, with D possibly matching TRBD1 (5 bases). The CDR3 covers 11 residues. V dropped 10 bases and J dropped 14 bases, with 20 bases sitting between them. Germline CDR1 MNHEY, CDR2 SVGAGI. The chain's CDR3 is CATLIGREEFF. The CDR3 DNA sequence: TGTGCCACTCTTATTGGCAGGGAAGAATTCTTT.

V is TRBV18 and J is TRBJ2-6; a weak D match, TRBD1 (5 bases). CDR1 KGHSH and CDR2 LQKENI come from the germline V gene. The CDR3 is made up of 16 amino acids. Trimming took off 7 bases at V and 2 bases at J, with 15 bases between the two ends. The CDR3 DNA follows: TGTGCCAGCTTCCCACGGATGGGGCCTGGGGCCAACGTCCTGACTTTC. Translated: CASFPRMGPGANVLTF.

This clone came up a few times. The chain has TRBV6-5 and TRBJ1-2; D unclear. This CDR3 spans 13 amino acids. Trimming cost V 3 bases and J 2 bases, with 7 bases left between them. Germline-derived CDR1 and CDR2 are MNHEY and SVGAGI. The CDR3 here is CASSYDGNYGYTF. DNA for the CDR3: TGTGCCAGCAGTTATGACGGGAACTATGGCTACACCTTC.

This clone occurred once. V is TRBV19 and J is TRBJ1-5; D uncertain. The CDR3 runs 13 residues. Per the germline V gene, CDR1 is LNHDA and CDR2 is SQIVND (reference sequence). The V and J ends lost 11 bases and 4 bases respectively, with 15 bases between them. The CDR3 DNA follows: TGTGCCTCCTTGAGCGATCGTAATCAGCCCCAGCATTTT. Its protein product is CASLSDRNQPQHF.

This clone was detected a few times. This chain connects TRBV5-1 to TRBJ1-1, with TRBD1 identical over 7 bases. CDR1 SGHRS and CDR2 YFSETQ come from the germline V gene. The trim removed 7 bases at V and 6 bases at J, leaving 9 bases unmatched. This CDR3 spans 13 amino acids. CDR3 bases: TGCGCCAGCGGCCCCACAGGGGCTCCTGAAGCTTTCTTT. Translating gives CASGPTGAPEAFF.

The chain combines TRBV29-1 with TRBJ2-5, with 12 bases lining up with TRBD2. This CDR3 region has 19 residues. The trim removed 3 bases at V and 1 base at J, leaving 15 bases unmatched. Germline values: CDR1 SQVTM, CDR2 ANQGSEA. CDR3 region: CSVDPWTSGTQISQETQYF. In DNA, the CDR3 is TGCAGCGTTGACCCCTGGACTAGCGGGACACAAATTTCCCAAGAGACCCAGTACTTC.

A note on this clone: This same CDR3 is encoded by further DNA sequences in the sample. CDR3 sequence: CASRPGQGGQPQHF. In DNA, the CDR3 is TGTGCCAGTAGACCGGGACAGGGTGGTCAGCCCCAGCATTTT. The chain recombines TRBV28 with TRBJ1-5; 9 positions match TRBD1. The ends lost 9 bases at V and 6 bases at J; junction bases unmatched: 9. Germline V gives CDR1 MDHEN, CDR2 SYDVKM. This CDR3 region has 14 residues.

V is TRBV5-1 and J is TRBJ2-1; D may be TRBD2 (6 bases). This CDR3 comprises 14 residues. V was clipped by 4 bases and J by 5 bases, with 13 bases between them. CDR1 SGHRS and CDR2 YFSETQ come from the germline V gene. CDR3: CASSLERANNEQFF. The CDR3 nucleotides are TGCGCCAGCAGCCTCGAGCGGGCCAACAATGAGCAGTTCTTC. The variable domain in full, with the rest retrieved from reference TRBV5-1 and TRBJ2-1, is KAGVTQTPRYLIKTRGQQVTLSCSPISGHRSVSWYQQTPGQGLQFLFEYFSETQRNKGNFPGRFSGRQFSNSRSEMNVSTLELGDSALYLCASSLERANNEQFFGPGTRLTVL.

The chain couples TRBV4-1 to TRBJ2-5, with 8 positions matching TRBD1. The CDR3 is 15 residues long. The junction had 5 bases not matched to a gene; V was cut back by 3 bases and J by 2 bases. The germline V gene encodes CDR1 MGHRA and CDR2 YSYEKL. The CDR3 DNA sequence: TGCGCCAGCAGCCATGCACAGGGGGGACAAGAGACCCAGTACTTC. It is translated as CASSHAQGGQETQYF.

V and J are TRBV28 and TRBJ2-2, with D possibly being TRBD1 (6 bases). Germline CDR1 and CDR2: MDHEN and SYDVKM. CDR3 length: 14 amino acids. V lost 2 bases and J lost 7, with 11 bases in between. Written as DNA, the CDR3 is TGTGCCAGCAGTTTACCCGGGACAATCGGGGAGCTGTTTTTT. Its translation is CASSLPGTIGELFF.

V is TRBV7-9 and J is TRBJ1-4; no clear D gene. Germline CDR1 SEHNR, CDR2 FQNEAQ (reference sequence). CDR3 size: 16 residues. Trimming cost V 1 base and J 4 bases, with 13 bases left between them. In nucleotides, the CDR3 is TGTGCCAGCAGCTTAGGGACCGGGAGTTTTAATGAAAAACTGTTTTTT. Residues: CASSLGTGSFNEKLFF.

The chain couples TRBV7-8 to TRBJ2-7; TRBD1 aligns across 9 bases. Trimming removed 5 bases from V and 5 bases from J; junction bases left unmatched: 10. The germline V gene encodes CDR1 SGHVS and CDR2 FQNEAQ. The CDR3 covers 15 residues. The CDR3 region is CASSPPGQGVHEQYF. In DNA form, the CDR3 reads TGTGCCAGCAGCCCACCGGGACAGGGAGTCCACGAGCAGTACTTC.

This CDR3 reads CASSQYRPPEDIQYF. The CDR3 DNA reads TGCGCCAGCAGCCAATACCGGCCGCCGGAGGACATTCAGTACTTC. V and J are TRBV4-3 and TRBJ2-4, with a possible D match to TRBD2 (5 bases). From germline, CDR1 is LGHNA and CDR2 YSLEER. The V end lost 2 bases, the J end lost 8 bases, and 16 bases lay between the germline ends. The CDR3 is 15 amino acids.

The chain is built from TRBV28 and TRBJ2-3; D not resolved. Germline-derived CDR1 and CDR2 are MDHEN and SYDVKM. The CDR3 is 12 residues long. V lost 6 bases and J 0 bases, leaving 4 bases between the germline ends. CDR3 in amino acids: CASRSSTDTQYF. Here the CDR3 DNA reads TGTGCCAGCAGATCGAGCACAGATACGCAGTATTTT.

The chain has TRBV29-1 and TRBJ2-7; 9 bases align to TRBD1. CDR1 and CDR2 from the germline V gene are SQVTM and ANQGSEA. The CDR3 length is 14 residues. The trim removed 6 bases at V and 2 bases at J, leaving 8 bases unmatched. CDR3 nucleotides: TGCAGCGTAACCGGGACAGGGTTCACCTACGAGCAGTACTTC. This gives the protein CSVTGTGFTYEQYF.

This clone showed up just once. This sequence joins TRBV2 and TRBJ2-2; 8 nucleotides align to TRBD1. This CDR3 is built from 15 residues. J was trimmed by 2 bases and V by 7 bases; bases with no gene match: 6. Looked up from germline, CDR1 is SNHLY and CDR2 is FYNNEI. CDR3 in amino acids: CASILTGANTGELFF. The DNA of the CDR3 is TGTGCCAGCATCCTGACAGGGGCAAACACCGGGGAGCTGTTTTTT.

The CDR3 DNA reads TGTGCCATCAGTGACATCAGAGTCAGGGAGGCGGGGAAGCAGCCCCAGCATTTT. Protein: CAISDIRVREAGKQPQHF. The rearrangement joins TRBV10-3 to TRBJ1-5; D is possibly TRBD1 (5 bases). The CDR3 extends over 18 amino acids. Deletions cut 3 bases from V and 7 bases from J, with 25 bases between. From germline, CDR1 is ENHRY and CDR2 SYGVKD.

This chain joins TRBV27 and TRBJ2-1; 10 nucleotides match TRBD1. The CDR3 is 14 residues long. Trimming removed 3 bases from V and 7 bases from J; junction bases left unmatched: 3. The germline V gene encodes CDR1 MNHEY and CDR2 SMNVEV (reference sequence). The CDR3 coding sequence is TGTGCCAGCAGTTTGGGACAGGGGCCGAATGAGCAGTTCTTC. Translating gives CASSLGQGPNEQFF.

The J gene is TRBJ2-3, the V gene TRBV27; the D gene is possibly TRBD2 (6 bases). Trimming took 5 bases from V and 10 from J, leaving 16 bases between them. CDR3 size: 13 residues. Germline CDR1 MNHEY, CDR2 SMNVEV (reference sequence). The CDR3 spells CASSPQAGGPQYF. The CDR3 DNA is TGTGCCAGCAGTCCCCAAGCTGGAGGGCCGCAGTATTTT.

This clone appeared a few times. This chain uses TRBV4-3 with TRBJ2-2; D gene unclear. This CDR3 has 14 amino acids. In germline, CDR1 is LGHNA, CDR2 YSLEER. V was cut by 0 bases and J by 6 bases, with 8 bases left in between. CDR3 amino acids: CASSQDWRSGELFF. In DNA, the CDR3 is TGCGCCAGCAGCCAAGATTGGCGGTCCGGGGAGCTGTTTTTT.

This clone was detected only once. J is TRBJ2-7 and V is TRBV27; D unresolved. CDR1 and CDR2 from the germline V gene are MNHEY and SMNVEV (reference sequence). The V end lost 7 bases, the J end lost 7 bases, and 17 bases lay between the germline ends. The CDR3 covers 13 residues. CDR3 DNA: TGTGCCAGCATTACCGGAGACGGCAATGAGCAGTACTTC. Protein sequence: CASITGDGNEQYF.

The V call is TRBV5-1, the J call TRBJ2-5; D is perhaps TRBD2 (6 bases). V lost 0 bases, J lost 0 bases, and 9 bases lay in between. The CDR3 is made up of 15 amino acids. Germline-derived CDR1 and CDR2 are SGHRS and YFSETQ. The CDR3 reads CASSLARLDQETQYF. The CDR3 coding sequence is TGCGCCAGCAGCTTGGCGAGACTAGACCAAGAGACCCAGTACTTC.

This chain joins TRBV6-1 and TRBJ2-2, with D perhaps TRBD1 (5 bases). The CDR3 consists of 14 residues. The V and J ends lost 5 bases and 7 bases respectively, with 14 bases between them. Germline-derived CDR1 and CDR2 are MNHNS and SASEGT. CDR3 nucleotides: TGTGCCAGCAGTACAGGACCTCGGAGCGGGGAGCTGTTTTTT. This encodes CASSTGPRSGELFF.

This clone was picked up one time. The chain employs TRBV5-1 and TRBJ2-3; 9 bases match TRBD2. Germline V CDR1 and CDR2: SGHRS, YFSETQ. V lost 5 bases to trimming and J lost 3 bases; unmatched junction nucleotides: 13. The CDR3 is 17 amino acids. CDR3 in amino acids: CASSRLAGRGSTDTQYF. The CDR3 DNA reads TGCGCCAGCAGTAGGCTAGCGGGGAGGGGGTCAACAGATACGCAGTATTTT.

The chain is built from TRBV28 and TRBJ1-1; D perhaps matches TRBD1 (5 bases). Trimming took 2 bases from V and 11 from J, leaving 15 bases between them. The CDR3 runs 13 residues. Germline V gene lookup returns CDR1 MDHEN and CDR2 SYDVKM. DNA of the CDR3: TGTGCCAGCAGTTTAGGGGCGCCCCTGAGCGCTTTCTTT. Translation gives CASSLGAPLSAFF.

CDR3 region: CAISELGGSYEQYF. The DNA of the CDR3 is TGTGCCATCAGTGAGTTGGGGGGCTCCTACGAGCAGTACTTC. The chain combines TRBV10-3 with TRBJ2-7; a possible D gene is TRBD2 (6 bases). This CDR3 has 14 residues. The V end was cut by 1 base, the J end by 0 bases, with 7 bases between. The germline V gene has CDR1 ENHRY and CDR2 SYGVKD.